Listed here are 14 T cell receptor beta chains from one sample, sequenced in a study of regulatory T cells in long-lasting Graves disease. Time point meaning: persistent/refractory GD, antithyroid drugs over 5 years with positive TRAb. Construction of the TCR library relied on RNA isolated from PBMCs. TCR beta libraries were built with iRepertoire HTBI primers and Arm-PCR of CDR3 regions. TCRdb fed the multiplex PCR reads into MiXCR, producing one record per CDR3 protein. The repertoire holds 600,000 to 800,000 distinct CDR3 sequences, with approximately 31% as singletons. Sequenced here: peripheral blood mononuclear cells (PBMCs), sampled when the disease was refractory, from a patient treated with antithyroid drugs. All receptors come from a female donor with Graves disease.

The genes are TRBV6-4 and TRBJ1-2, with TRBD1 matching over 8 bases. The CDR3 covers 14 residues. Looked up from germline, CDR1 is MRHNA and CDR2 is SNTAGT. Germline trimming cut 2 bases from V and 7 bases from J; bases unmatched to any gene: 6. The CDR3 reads CASSDGSGGIGYTF. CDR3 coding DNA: TGTGCCAGCAGTGACGGTTCAGGGGGCATTGGCTACACCTTC.

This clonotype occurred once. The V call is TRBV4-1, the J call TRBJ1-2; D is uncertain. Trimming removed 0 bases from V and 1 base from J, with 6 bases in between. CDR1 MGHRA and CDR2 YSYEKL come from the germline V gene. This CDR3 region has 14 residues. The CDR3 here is CASSQDGGNYGYTF. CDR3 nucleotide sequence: TGCGCCAGCAGCCAAGATGGTGGTAACTATGGCTACACCTTC.

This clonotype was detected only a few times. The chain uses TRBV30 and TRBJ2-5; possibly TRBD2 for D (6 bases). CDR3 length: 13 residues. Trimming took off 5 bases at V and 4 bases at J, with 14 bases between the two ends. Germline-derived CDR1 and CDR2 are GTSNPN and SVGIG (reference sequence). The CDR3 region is CAWGPTRGETQYF. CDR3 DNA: TGTGCCTGGGGGCCGACTAGGGGAGAGACCCAGTACTTC.

The DNA for the CDR3 is TGTGCCAGCAGTCGAACCGGGACAGGGTCCTATGGCTACACCTTC. It yields the protein CASSRTGTGSYGYTF. V usage is TRBV6-1 and J usage is TRBJ1-2, with TRBD1 identical over 9 bases. The CDR3 contains 15 residues. The V gene's germline CDR1 is MNHNS and CDR2 SASEGT. V shed 5 bases and J 4 bases; nucleotides not matched to a gene: 8.

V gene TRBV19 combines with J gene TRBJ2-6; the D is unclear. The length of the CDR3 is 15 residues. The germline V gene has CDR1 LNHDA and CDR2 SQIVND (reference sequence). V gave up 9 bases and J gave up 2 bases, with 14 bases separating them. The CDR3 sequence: CASVSWRPGANVLTF. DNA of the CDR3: TGTGCCAGCGTCTCATGGAGACCTGGGGCCAACGTCCTGACTTTC. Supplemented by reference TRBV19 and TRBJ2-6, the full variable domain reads DGGITQSPKYLFRKEGQNVTLSCEQNLNHDAMYWYRQDPGQGLRLIYYSQIVNDFQKGDIAEGYSVSREKKESFPLTVTSAQKNPTAFYLCASVSWRPGANVLTFGAGSRLTVL.

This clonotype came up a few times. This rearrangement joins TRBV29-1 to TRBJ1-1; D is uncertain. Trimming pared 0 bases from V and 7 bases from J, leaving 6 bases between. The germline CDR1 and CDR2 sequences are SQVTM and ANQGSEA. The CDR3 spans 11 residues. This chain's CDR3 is CSVEDLSEAFF. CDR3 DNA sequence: TGCAGCGTTGAAGATCTTAGTGAAGCTTTCTTT. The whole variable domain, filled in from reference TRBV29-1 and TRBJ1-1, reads SAVISQKPSRDICQRGTSLTIQCQVDSQVTMMFWYRQQPGQSLTLIATANQGSEATYESGFVIDKFPISRPNLTFSTLTVSNMSPEDSSIYLCSVEDLSEAFFGQGTRLTVV.

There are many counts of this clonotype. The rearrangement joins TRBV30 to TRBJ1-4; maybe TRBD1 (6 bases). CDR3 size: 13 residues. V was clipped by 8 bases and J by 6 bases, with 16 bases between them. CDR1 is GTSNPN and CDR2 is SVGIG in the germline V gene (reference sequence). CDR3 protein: CARRGGGDEKLFF. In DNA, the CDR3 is TGTGCCCGGCGGGGAGGGGGGGATGAAAAACTGTTTTTT.

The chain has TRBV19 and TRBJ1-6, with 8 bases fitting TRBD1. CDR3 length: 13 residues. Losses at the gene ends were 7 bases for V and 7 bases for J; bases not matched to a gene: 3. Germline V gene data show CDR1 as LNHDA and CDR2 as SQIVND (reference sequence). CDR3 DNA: TGTGCCAGTACCTACAGGGGGAATTCACCCCTCCACTTT. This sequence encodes CASTYRGNSPLHF.

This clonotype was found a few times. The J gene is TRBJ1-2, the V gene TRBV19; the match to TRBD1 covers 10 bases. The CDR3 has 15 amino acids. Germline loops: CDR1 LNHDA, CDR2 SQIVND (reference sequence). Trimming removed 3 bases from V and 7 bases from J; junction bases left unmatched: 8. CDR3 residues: CASSILGTGAGGYTF. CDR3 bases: TGTGCCAGTAGTATTTTAGGGACAGGGGCCGGTGGCTACACCTTC.

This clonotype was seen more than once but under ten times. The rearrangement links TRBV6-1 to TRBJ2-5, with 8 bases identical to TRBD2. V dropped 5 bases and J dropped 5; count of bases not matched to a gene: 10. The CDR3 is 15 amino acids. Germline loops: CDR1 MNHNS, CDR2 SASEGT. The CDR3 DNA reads TGTGCCAGCAGTCACCGGGGGGGACCCGGCGAGACCCAGTACTTC. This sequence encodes CASSHRGGPGETQYF.

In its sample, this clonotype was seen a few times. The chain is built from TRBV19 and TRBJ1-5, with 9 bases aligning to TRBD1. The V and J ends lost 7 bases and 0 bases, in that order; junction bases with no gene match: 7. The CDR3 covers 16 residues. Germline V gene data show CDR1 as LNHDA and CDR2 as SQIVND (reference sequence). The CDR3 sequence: CASNRDRGYSNQPQHF. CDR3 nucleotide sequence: TGTGCCAGTAATAGAGACAGGGGGTATAGCAATCAGCCCCAGCATTTT.

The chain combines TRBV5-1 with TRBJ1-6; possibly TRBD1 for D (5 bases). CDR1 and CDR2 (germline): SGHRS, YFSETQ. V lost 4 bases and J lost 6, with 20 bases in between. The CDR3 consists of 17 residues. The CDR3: CASSVGHSTEGNSPLHF. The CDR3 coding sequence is TGCGCCAGCAGCGTTGGTCACTCGACAGAGGGTAATTCACCCCTCCACTTT. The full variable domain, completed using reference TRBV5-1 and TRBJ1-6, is KAGVTQTPRYLIKTRGQQVTLSCSPISGHRSVSWYQQTPGQGLQFLFEYFSETQRNKGNFPGRFSGRQFSNSRSEMNVSTLELGDSALYLCASSVGHSTEGNSPLHFGNGTRLTVT.

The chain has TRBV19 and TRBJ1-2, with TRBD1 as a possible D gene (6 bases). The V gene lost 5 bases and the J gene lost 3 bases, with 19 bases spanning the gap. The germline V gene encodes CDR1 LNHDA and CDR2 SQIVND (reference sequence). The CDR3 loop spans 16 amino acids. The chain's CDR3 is CASSVRGEGGHYGYTF. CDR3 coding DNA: TGTGCCAGTAGTGTCAGGGGCGAGGGGGGCCACTATGGCTACACCTTC. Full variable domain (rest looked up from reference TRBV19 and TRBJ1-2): DGGITQSPKYLFRKEGQNVTLSCEQNLNHDAMYWYRQDPGQGLRLIYYSQIVNDFQKGDIAEGYSVSREKKESFPLTVTSAQKNPTAFYLCASSVRGEGGHYGYTFGSGTRLTVV.

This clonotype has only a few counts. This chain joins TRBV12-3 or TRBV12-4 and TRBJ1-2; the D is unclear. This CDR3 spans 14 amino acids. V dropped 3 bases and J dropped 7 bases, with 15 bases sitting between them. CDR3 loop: CASSFKGRVGGYTF. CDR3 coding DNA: TGTGCCAGCAGTTTCAAAGGGAGGGTCGGTGGCTACACCTTC.